Presented here are 9 T cell receptor beta chains from one specimen sequenced in a study of T cells in Graves' hyperthyroidism and ophthalmopathy (dated by TCRdb to about 2019). The method behind the library was multiplex PCR. Data came from an Illumina HiSeq 2000. Amplification of TCR beta CDR3 regions was carried out from RNA transcripts. For the first round of RT-PCR on the TCR CDR3, the HTBI primer set was used together with the Qiagen OneStep RT-PCR kit. TCRdb reprocessed the public reads (quality trimming at Q25 with fastp, clone calling with MiXCR) and kept in-frame beta chains. Rows matching on CDR3 protein sequence are summarized as one entry with the most common DNA and genes. A total of more than 450,000 distinct CDR3 sequences appear in this sample, 20% of them only once. The ten top clones hold over 45% of the sample. Sequencing used blood. These receptors were taken from a man aged 35-49 years with Graves' ophthalmopathy.

The chain recombines TRBV6-2 or TRBV6-3 with TRBJ2-1, with no clear D. CDR1 and CDR2 (germline): MNHEY, SVGEGT. The CDR3 totals 11 residues. Trimming shortened V by 11 bases and J by 5 bases, and 10 bases separated the two germline ends. CDR3 DNA: TGTGCCGTGCTGGACCACAATGAGCAGTTCTTC. Translation gives CAVLDHNEQFF.

The sample holds a few counts of this clonotype. The rearrangement links TRBV20-1 to TRBJ2-3, with 14 bases fitting TRBD2. The CDR3 has 15 amino acids. Losses at the gene ends were 5 bases for V and 5 bases for J; bases not matched to a gene: 6. Germline assignment: CDR1 DFQATT and CDR2 SNEGSKA (reference sequence). CDR3 nucleotides: TGCAGTGCTTACGGACTAGCGGGGGGCGGAGATACGCAGTATTTT. Encoded protein: CSAYGLAGGGDTQYF.

This clonotype was counted only a few times. The chain carries TRBV7-9 and TRBJ2-5; TRBD1 is a possible D gene (6 bases). The CDR3 runs to 13 residues. Germline V gives CDR1 SEHNR, CDR2 FQNEAQ (reference sequence). With 5 bases removed from V and 2 bases from J, the gap between germline ends came to 9 bases. In nucleotides, the CDR3 is TGTGCCAGCAGCGCACAGGGTCAAGAGACCCAGTACTTC. Its translation: CASSAQGQETQYF.

Ten or more counts support this clonotype. The chain links TRBV7-6 to TRBJ2-5; 9 nucleotides align to TRBD2. The CDR3 runs to 16 residues. Germline CDR1 reads SGHVS; CDR2 reads FNYEAQ. V shed 5 bases and J 1 base; nucleotides not matched to a gene: 8. The CDR3 bases are TGTGCCAGCAGCCTAGGGGCGGGAGGGCCCCAAGAGACCCAGTACTTC. Translated: CASSLGAGGPQETQYF.

The V call is TRBV2, the J call TRBJ2-3; 16 bases line up with TRBD2. Trimming removed 5 bases from V and 1 base from J; junction bases left unmatched: 9. Germline V lookup: CDR1 SNHLY, CDR2 FYNNEI. The CDR3 extends over 19 amino acids. DNA for the CDR3: TGTGCCAGCAGTACCCCGGGACTAGCGGGGGGGCCGGGCACAGATACGCAGTATTTT. It specifies CASSTPGLAGGPGTDTQYF. Using reference TRBV2 and TRBJ2-3 for the parts outside the CDR3, the full variable domain is EPEVTQTPSHQVTQMGQEVILRCVPISNHLYFYWYRQILGQKVEFLVSFYNNEISEKSEIFDDQFSVERPDGSNFTLKIRSTKLEDSAMYFCASSTPGLAGGPGTDTQYFGPGTRLTVL.

Ten or more counts support this clonotype. The chain joins TRBV20-1 to TRBJ1-5; 7 bases line up with TRBD1. The CDR3 extends over 13 amino acids. V lost 3 bases to trimming and J lost 5 bases; unmatched junction nucleotides: 4. CDR1 and CDR2 (germline): DFQATT, SNEGSKA (reference sequence). For the CDR3, the DNA is TGCAGTGCTAGGACAGGGAGGGATCAGCCCCAGCATTTT. This gives the protein CSARTGRDQPQHF.

This sequence joins TRBV6-1 and TRBJ2-5; no reliable D call. CDR1 and CDR2 from the germline V gene are MNHNS and SASEGT. The CDR3 has 15 amino acids. V was shortened by 7 bases and J by 4 bases, with 19 bases between the two germline ends. As DNA, the CDR3 is TGTGCCAGCAACTTACTGGACGGTGGGGTAGAGACCCAGTACTTC. Translation: CASNLLDGGVETQYF.

On this clonotype: A single base separates this from a much larger clone, so it may be a read error. The V gene is TRBV7-3, the J gene TRBJ2-3; 12 nucleotides agree with TRBD2. The junction had 13 bases not matched to a gene; V was cut back by 4 bases and J by 5 bases. The CDR3 is made up of 18 amino acids. CDR1 is SGHTA and CDR2 is FQGTGA in the germline V gene. CDR3 DNA sequence: TGTGCCAGCAGCTCAACTAGCGGGAGGTTACCCTACATAGATACGCAGTATTTT. Its translation: CASSSTSGRLPYIDTQYF.

As regards this clonotype: This may arise from a read error, as a much more abundant clone is one base away. This CDR3 fails to terminate in the conserved phenylalanine or tryptophan, so it likely reflects a read error. V and J are TRBV6-2 or TRBV6-3 and TRBJ1-1; D gene uncertain. The CDR3 contains 14 residues. The germline gives CDR1 MNHEY, CDR2 SVGEGT. Trimming pared 2 bases from V and 1 base from J, leaving 8 bases between. The CDR3 protein is CASSYIDTNTEAFL. The CDR3 DNA is TGTGCCAGCAGTTACATCGACACGAACACTGAAGCTTTCCTT.